This is a list of T cell receptor beta chains from one sample in a study of graft-versus-host responses after intestinal transplantation. The data were produced by immunoSEQ multiplex PCR, yet TCRdb's version contains in-frame clones alone and is incomplete. The sample consists of 75,000 to 100,000 clones, about four fifths of them appearing once. These receptors are not linked to any known antigen. The sample here was unstimulated CD8+ T cells sorted from spleen or lymph node cells, taken before intestinal transplant. The receptor source for this set is a human donor who received an intestinal transplant. CDR3s include the opening cysteine and the closing phenylalanine or tryptophan. The D gene is left open where the match is weak. Rows give clone size only sometimes, using once, few, many, or a class for an expanded clone.

cdr3_aa,cdr3_nt,clone_size,d_call,v_call,j_call
CASSETGPNPYEQYF,TGTGCCAGCAGTGAAACGGGCCCCAATCCCTACGAGCAGTACTTC,NA,NA,TRBV2,TRBJ2-7
CASSLGGRIYGYTF,TGTGCCAGCAGCTTGGGAGGCAGGATATATGGCTACACCTTC,NA,NA,TRBV5-5,TRBJ1-2
CASSYASRETQYF,TGTGCCAGCAGTTACGCGTCGAGGGAGACCCAGTACTTC,few,NA,TRBV6-5,TRBJ2-5
CASFLGGNEQFF,TGTGCCAGCTTCCTCGGGGGCAATGAGCAGTTCTTC,NA,NA,TRBV2,TRBJ2-1
CASSLTAGGPVEETQYF,TGTGCCAGCAGCTTAACAGCGGGAGGGCCTGTTGAGGAGACCCAGTACTTC,NA,TRBD2,TRBV7-2,TRBJ2-5
CASSHSIRGYTEAFF,TGTGCCAGCAGCCACTCGATTCGGGGATACACTGAAGCTTTCTTT,NA,NA,TRBV7-4,TRBJ1-1
CASSYSRGFGTDTQYF,TGTGCCAGCAGTTACTCTAGGGGTTTTGGCACAGATACGCAGTATTTT,few,NA,TRBV6-5,TRBJ2-3
CASSLQSSGANVLTF,TGTGCCAGCAGCCTGCAGAGCTCTGGGGCCAACGTCCTGACTTTC,NA,NA,TRBV7-6,TRBJ2-6
CASSAGWELFF,TGTGCCAGCAGTGCGGGTTGGGAGCTGTTTTTT,NA,NA,TRBV6-1,TRBJ2-2
CASSLGEGLNEQYF,TGCGCCAGCAGCTTGGGAGAAGGCCTAAACGAGCAGTACTTC,NA,NA,TRBV5-1,TRBJ2-7
CASRSAGMNTEAFF,TGCGCCAGCCGGTCGGCAGGGATGAACACTGAAGCTTTCTTT,NA,NA,TRBV4-1,TRBJ1-1
CASSLPDPGTGELAKNIQYF,TGCGCCAGCAGCTTGCCCGACCCTGGGACAGGGGAACTAGCCAAAAACATTCAGTACTTC,NA,TRBD1,TRBV5-1,TRBJ2-4
CASSPGPGLGYNEQFF,TGTGCCAGCAGCCCCGGACCGGGACTAGGATACAATGAGCAGTTCTTC,NA,TRBD2,TRBV7-2,TRBJ2-1
CASCRLNSPLHF,TGTGCCAGCTGCCGGTTAAATTCACCCCTCCACTTT,NA,NA,TRBV27,TRBJ1-6
CASSPGSYEQYF,TGTGCCAGTAGTCCAGGATCCTACGAGCAGTACTTC,once,NA,TRBV19,TRBJ2-7
CASSLRGQGVYEQYF,TGTGCCAGCAGCCTTAGGGGACAGGGGGTCTACGAGCAGTACTTC,NA,TRBD1,TRBV5-4,TRBJ2-7
CASSPRLATEAFF,TGCGCCAGCAGCCCGCGGTTGGCCACTGAAGCTTTCTTT,NA,NA,TRBV4-1,TRBJ1-1
CASSATTGKDTQYF,TGTGCCAGCAGCGCGACCACAGGGAAAGATACGCAGTATTTT,NA,NA,TRBV9,TRBJ2-3
CASSPFTGDEQFF,TGTGCCAGTAGTCCTTTTACAGGGGACGAGCAGTTCTTC,NA,TRBD1,TRBV19,TRBJ2-1
CASSPGAVRTDTQYF,TGTGCCAGCAGTCCAGGGGCTGTTCGCACAGATACGCAGTATTTT,once,NA,TRBV7-9,TRBJ2-3
CASSFQGTMNTEAFF,TGCGCCAGCAGCTTTCAGGGGACCATGAACACTGAAGCTTTCTTT,NA,NA,TRBV5-1,TRBJ1-1
CASSESWQSGELFF,TGCGCCAGCAGTGAAAGTTGGCAGAGCGGGGAGCTGTTTTTT,NA,NA,TRBV10-1,TRBJ2-2
CATGGWGNTEAFF,TGTGCCACCGGGGGTTGGGGAAACACTGAAGCTTTCTTT,NA,NA,TRBV7-9,TRBJ1-1
CASSFGKLNEQFF,TGTGCCAGCAGCTTCGGAAAGCTCAATGAGCAGTTCTTC,NA,NA,TRBV5-4,TRBJ2-1
CASSEEGNPGGPTDTQYF,TGTGCCAGCAGCGAAGAGGGGAACCCGGGAGGGCCCACAGATACGCAGTATTTT,NA,TRBD2,TRBV14,TRBJ2-3
CASSPSSRGVGETQYF,TGTGCCAGCAGCCCCTCGAGTCGGGGAGTTGGGGAGACCCAGTACTTC,NA,NA,TRBV11-1,TRBJ2-5
CAISVGREREYSVYEQYF,TGTGCCATCAGTGTAGGGAGGGAAAGGGAGTATTCGGTATACGAGCAGTACTTC,NA,TRBD2,TRBV10-3,TRBJ2-7
CAWSVLAGFTDTQYF,TGTGCCTGGAGTGTACTAGCGGGGTTCACAGATACGCAGTATTTT,NA,TRBD2,TRBV30,TRBJ2-3
CASSQGSNEQFF,TGCGCCAGCAGCCAGGGGAGCAATGAGCAGTTCTTC,NA,NA,TRBV4-1,TRBJ2-1
CASSYAENTEAFF,TGTGCCAGCAGTTACGCAGAGAACACTGAAGCTTTCTTT,few,NA,TRBV6-5,TRBJ1-1
CSVERVEDTDTQYF,TGCAGCGTGGAGCGGGTGGAAGACACAGATACGCAGTATTTT,NA,NA,TRBV29-1,TRBJ2-3
CASSSHPGTPYNEQFF,TGTGCCAGCAGTTCACACCCCGGGACACCCTACAATGAGCAGTTCTTC,few,NA,TRBV27,TRBJ2-1
CASSYSGVNTEAFF,TGTGCCAGCAGTTACTCTGGGGTGAACACTGAAGCTTTCTTT,NA,NA,TRBV6-5,TRBJ1-1
CASSVGGGNQPQHF,TGTGCCAGCAGCGTAGGGGGGGGCAATCAGCCCCAGCATTTT,few,NA,TRBV9,TRBJ1-5
CASSVSGGAGEQYF,TGCGCCAGCAGTGTAAGCGGGGGGGCTGGAGAGCAGTACTTC,NA,TRBD2,TRBV10-2,TRBJ2-7
CASSDGITNTGELFF,TGTGCCAGCAGTGACGGGATAACGAACACCGGGGAGCTGTTTTTT,NA,NA,TRBV6-4,TRBJ2-2
CASTPTSGGPYEQYF,TGTGCCAGTACCCCGACTAGCGGGGGCCCCTACGAGCAGTACTTC,NA,TRBD2,TRBV19,TRBJ2-7
CASGLVGRGNIVLLSYTF,TGTGCTAGTGGTTTGGTAGGTAGGGGGAATATTGTGCTATTAAGCTACACCTTC,NA,NA,TRBV12-5,TRBJ1-2
CARPRTGQETQYF,TGTGCCAGACCTCGGACAGGCCAAGAGACCCAGTACTTC,NA,TRBD1,TRBV6-9,TRBJ2-5
CASSQGLAGASTDTQYF,TGTGCCAGCAGCCAGGGACTAGCGGGGGCCTCCACAGATACGCAGTATTTT,NA,TRBD2,TRBV4-2,TRBJ2-3
CASSPLGLAGYNEQFF,TGTGCCAGCAGCCCCTTGGGGCTAGCGGGATACAATGAGCAGTTCTTC,NA,NA,TRBV12-1,TRBJ2-1
CASSHRDRANEQYF,TGTGCCAGCAGCCACCGGGACAGGGCAAACGAGCAGTACTTC,NA,TRBD1,TRBV11-2,TRBJ2-7
CASSADRGGGYEQYF,TGTGCCAGCAGTGCCGACAGGGGGGGAGGCTACGAGCAGTACTTC,few,TRBD1,TRBV6-1,TRBJ2-7
CASSLAYEQYF,TGTGCCAGCAGTTTAGCCTACGAGCAGTACTTC,NA,NA,TRBV2,TRBJ2-7
CASSYSGTVNSPLHF,TGTGCCAGCAGTTACTCTGGGACCGTTAATTCACCCCTCCACTTT,NA,NA,TRBV6-6,TRBJ1-6
CASSLSWGQVPSSSYNEQFF,TGTGCCAGCAGCTTATCCTGGGGGCAGGTCCCTTCAAGCTCCTACAATGAGCAGTTCTTC,NA,NA,TRBV13,TRBJ2-1